This entry describes one T cell receptor (beta chain). As originally analysed: It was from reference gene primer amplification that nucleated cell counts were estimated. Data came from immunoSEQ multiplex PCR; TCRdb stores just in-frame clones and leaves some out. That table is the source of V, J and clone size, and D and trimming were worked out from the DNA. In the table there are 15,000 to 17,000 clones, roughly four fifths of which are singletons. This entry belongs to a study of blood T cell repertoires in COVID-19. Germline V gene data show CDR1 as KGHDR and CDR2 as SFDVKD. V gave up 4 bases and J gave up 5 bases; unmatched junction bases: 8. The CDR3 has 15 amino acids.

This chain links TRBV24-1 with TRBJ2-3; TRBD2 aligns across 7 bases. The source of this sequence is an elderly man with active or convalescent COVID-19. The source material was peripheral blood. The CDR3, as DNA: TGTGCCACCAGTGACGGGACTTCTAGCGGAGATACGCAGTATTTT. Its protein product is CATSDGTSSGDTQYF.